Each of the 2 T cell receptor beta chains below was sequenced from the same sample in a study of preoperative IRX-2 immunotherapy in early breast cancer. Documented treatment: preoperative locoregional IRX-2 cytokine immunotherapy. Sequencing used immunoSEQ multiplex PCR; TCRdb keeps in-frame clones, though not all of them. The sample lists fewer than 70,000 clones; roughly 95% were seen once. The sample was gathered from a patient treated with IRX-2 immunotherapy. Receptors were obtained from a human donor with breast cancer.

The rearrangement links TRBV28 to TRBJ2-5; the D gene is possibly TRBD2 (6 bases). V was clipped by 6 bases and J by 7 bases, with 12 bases between them. Germline V CDR1 and CDR2: MDHEN, SYDVKM. This CDR3 has 12 amino acids. The CDR3 loop is CASRLALGTQYF. CDR3 nucleotide sequence: TGTGCCAGCAGACTAGCCTTGGGGACCCAGTACTTC.

The rearrangement uses TRBV2 and TRBJ2-1; D possibly matches TRBD1 or TRBD2 (5 bases each). Germline CDR1 SNHLY, CDR2 FYNNEI. The CDR3 covers 14 residues. Trimming stripped 1 base from V and 14 bases from J, with 18 bases between. The CDR3 loop is CASSEEPGATIKFF. CDR3 coding DNA: TGTGCCAGCAGTGAAGAGCCCGGGGCCACGATAAAGTTCTTC.